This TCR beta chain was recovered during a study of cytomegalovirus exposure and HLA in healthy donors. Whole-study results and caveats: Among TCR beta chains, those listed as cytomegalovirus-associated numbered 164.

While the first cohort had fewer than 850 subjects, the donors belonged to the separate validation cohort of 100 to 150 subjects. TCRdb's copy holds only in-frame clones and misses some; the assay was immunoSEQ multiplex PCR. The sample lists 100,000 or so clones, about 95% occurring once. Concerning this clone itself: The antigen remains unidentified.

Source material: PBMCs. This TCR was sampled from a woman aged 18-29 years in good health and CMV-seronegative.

The CDR3, as DNA: TGTGCCAGCAGGCTAGCGGGAGGAGCCTACAATGAGCAGTTCTTC. Its translation: CASRLAGGAYNEQFF. The chain uses TRBV6-5 and TRBJ2-1; 11 bases are shared with TRBD2. The junction had 3 bases not matched to a gene; V was cut back by 6 bases and J by 2 bases. This CDR3 comprises 15 residues. Germline-derived CDR1 and CDR2 are MNHEY and SVGAGI.